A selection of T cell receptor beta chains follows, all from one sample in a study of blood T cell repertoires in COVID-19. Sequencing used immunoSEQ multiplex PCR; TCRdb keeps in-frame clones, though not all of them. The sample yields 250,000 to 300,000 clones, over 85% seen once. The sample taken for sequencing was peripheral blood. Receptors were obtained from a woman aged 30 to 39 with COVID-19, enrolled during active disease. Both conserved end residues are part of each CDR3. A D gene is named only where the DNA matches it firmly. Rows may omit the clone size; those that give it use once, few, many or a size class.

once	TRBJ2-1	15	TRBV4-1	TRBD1	CASHSWDRGYNEQFF	TGCGCCAGCCATTCATGGGACAGGGGCTACAATGAGCAGTTCTTC
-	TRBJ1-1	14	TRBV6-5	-	CASSYSERHTEAFF	TGTGCCAGCAGTTATTCCGAGAGGCACACTGAAGCTTTCTTT
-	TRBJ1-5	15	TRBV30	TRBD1	CAWSAGTGALQPQHF	TGTGCCTGGAGCGCCGGGACAGGGGCTTTGCAGCCCCAGCATTTT
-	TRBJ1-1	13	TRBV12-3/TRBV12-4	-	CASRVQGNTEAFF	TGTGCCAGCAGGGTACAGGGAAACACTGAAGCTTTCTTT
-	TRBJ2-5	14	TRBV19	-	CASSIYPLSETQYF	TGTGCCAGTAGTATATATCCCCTATCGGAGACCCAGTACTTC
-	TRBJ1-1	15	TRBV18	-	CASSSAGLSIPEAFF	TGTGCCAGCTCCTCTGCAGGCCTCTCGATTCCTGAAGCTTTCTTT
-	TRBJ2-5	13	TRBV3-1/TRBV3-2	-	CASSPGGEETQYF	TGTGCCAGCAGCCCGGGGGGCGAAGAGACCCAGTACTTC
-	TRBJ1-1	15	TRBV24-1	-	CATSDLLQGRTEAFF	TGTGCCACCAGTGATTTATTACAGGGAAGGACTGAAGCTTTCTTT
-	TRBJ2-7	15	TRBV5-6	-	CASSPWAVASYEQYF	TGTGCCAGCAGCCCCTGGGCCGTCGCCTCCTACGAGCAGTACTTC
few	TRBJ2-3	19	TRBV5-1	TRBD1	CASSQRGGTGKRVLDTQYF	TGCGCCAGCAGCCAAAGGGGCGGGACAGGAAAAAGGGTTCTGGATACGCAGTATTTT
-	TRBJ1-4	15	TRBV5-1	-	CASSPTRTVNEKLFF	TGCGCCAGCAGCCCAACCAGGACAGTTAATGAAAAACTGTTTTTT
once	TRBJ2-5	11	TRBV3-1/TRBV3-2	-	CASSIGETQYF	TGTGCCAGCAGCATCGGAGAGACCCAGTACTTC
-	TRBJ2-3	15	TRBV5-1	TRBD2	CASTPGRGETDTQYF	TGCGCCAGCACGCCAGGGAGGGGTGAGACAGATACGCAGTATTTT
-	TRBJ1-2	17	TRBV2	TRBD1	CASSEARLGGGSYGYTF	TGTGCCAGCAGTGAAGCTCGGCTAGGGGGCGGTAGCTATGGCTACACCTTC
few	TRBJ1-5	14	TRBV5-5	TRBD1	CASSFGQVLSPQHF	TGTGCCAGCAGCTTTGGACAGGTCCTTTCGCCCCAGCATTTT
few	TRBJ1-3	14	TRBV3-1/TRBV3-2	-	CASSHGDRGNTIYF	TGTGCCAGCAGCCACGGAGACAGAGGAAACACCATATATTTT
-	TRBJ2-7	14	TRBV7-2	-	CASSLDTHSYEQYF	TGTGCCAGCAGCTTAGATACACATTCCTACGAGCAGTACTTC
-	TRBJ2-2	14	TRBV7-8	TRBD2	CASSFERGPGELFF	TGTGCCAGCAGCTTTGAGCGGGGGCCCGGGGAGCTGTTTTTT
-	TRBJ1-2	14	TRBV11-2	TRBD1	CASSLPGQGLGYTF	TGTGCCAGCAGCTTACCCGGACAGGGACTTGGCTACACCTTC
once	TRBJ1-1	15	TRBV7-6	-	CASSLQAGPFTEAFF	TGTGCCAGCAGTCTCCAGGCGGGACCTTTCACTGAAGCTTTCTTT
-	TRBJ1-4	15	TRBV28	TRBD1	CASSKLGQGGEKLFF	TGTGCCAGCAGTAAACTGGGACAGGGAGGAGAAAAACTGTTTTTT
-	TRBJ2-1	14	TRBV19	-	CASSIVQGGNEQFF	TGTGCCAGTAGTATCGTTCAGGGGGGCAATGAGCAGTTCTTC
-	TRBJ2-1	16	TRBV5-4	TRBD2	CASSRDGSGGQGVKFF	TGTGCCAGCAGCCGCGACGGTAGCGGGGGCCAGGGGGTAAAGTTCTTC
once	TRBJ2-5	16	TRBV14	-	CASSRGRGASEETQYF	TGTGCCAGCAGCCGTGGCAGGGGGGCGTCTGAAGAGACCCAGTACTTC
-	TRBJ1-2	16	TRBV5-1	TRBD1	CASSLGYGTGNSGYTF	TGCGCCAGCAGCTTGGGTTATGGGACAGGGAACTCTGGCTACACCTTC
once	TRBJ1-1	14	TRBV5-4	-	CASSFQDLNTEAFF	TGTGCCAGCAGCTTCCAGGACTTGAACACTGAAGCTTTCTTT
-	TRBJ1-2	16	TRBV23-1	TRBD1	CASSQSRQGKDYGYTF	TGCGCCAGCAGTCAATCGAGACAGGGGAAGGACTATGGCTACACCTTC
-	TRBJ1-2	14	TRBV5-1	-	CASSPMYSLYGYTF	TGCGCCAGCAGCCCAATGTATAGCCTCTATGGCTACACCTTC
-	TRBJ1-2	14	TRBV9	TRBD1	CASSVSTGSYGYTF	TGTGCCAGCAGCGTCTCGACAGGGTCCTATGGCTACACCTTC
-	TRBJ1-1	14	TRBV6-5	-	CASTQAGTPPEAFF	TGTGCCAGCACCCAGGCCGGGACTCCACCTGAAGCTTTCTTT
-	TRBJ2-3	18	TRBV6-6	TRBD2	CASSRLAGGKGSTDTQYF	TGTGCCAGCAGCCGACTAGCGGGGGGGAAAGGTAGCACAGATACGCAGTATTTT
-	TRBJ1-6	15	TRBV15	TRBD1	CATSPQTGRNSPLHF	TGTGCCACCAGCCCCCAGACAGGGCGGAATTCACCCCTCCACTTT
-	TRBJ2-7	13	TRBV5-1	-	CASRAGELLEQYF	TGCGCCAGCAGGGCAGGGGAACTTTTAGAGCAGTACTTC
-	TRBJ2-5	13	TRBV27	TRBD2	CASRLAGWETQYF	TGTGCCAGCAGGCTAGCGGGGTGGGAGACCCAGTACTTC
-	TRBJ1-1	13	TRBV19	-	CASRETVITEAFF	TGTGCCAGTAGAGAGACAGTTATAACCGAAGCTTTCTTT
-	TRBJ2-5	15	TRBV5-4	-	CASSPNRDTVETQYF	TGTGCCAGCAGCCCAAACAGGGACACCGTAGAGACCCAGTACTTC
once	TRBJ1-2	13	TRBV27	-	CASSLGSNYGYTF	TGTGCCAGCAGTTTGGGCAGTAACTATGGCTACACCTTC
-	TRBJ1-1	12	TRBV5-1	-	CASSLGLTEAFF	TGCGCCAGCAGCTTGGGGCTGACTGAAGCTTTCTTT
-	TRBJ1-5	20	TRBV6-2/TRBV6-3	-	CASSYPTHLGGSGHNQPQHF	TGTGCCAGCAGTTACCCAACCCATCTCGGGGGGTCGGGGCACAATCAGCCCCAGCATTTT